These T cell receptor beta chains were read from a single sample in a study of cytotoxic CD8 clonotypes in ibrutinib-treated CLL. Measured with immunoSEQ multiplex PCR; TCRdb has only the in-frame clones, and not every one. The sample includes 25,000 to 30,000 clones, approximately 57% of them seen just once. The material was PBMCs, obtained before ibrutinib treatment. These receptor sequences come from a human donor with chronic lymphocytic leukemia. Each CDR3 is given with its conserved first and last residue. Not all rows give a size; the values are once, few, many and, for expanded clones, a class.

CASSGTGGAYGYTF,TRBV5-4,TRBJ1-2,few,14
CASSLGPGDSETQYF,TRBV11-2,TRBJ2-5,-,15
CASSLTASGELPLSGVTF,TRBV28,TRBJ1-2,-,18
CASSYSMVPRSEKLFF,TRBV6-5,TRBJ1-4,-,16
CASIGFVGGGRNTIYF,TRBV28,TRBJ1-3,-,16
CASRNRPHPSYEQYF,TRBV6-5,TRBJ2-7,-,15
CASSETGLSGYTF,TRBV6-1,TRBJ1-2,-,13
CASSQGRDTLWTGELFF,TRBV4-3,TRBJ2-2,-,17
CASTRDTGTYGYTF,TRBV19,TRBJ1-2,-,14
CASSKDRFRGYTF,TRBV19,TRBJ1-2,-,13
CASAGSETQYF,TRBV12-5,TRBJ2-5,medium-sized,11
CASSPGLEQFF,TRBV14,TRBJ2-1,few,11
CASSAPGQGNEKLFF,TRBV28,TRBJ1-4,-,15
CASRWSGDPQETQYF,TRBV6-5,TRBJ2-5,few,15
CASSLGAGAAYEQYF,TRBV27,TRBJ2-7,-,15
CASSVDDGRRGLKNSPLHF,TRBV9,TRBJ1-6,-,19
CASSSTGTQTGQPQHF,TRBV18,TRBJ1-5,-,16
CASSPRPGGSTGELFF,TRBV7-3,TRBJ2-2,once,16
CASSLWTGSTITDTQYF,TRBV7-9,TRBJ2-3,few,17
CASSGQGGPYEQYF,TRBV27,TRBJ2-7,few,14
CASSPSNNQPQHF,TRBV27,TRBJ1-5,-,13
CATSRTGPAGNTIYF,TRBV15,TRBJ1-3,-,15
CASHAGETQYF,TRBV4-1,TRBJ2-5,-,11
CASSLRGPGANVLTF,TRBV5-1,TRBJ2-6,-,15
CASSLTGTGFNEQFF,TRBV7-3,TRBJ2-1,-,15
CASSKGSSGRTLAYEQYF,TRBV21-1,TRBJ2-7,few,18
CASRVGNPSSSYEQYF,TRBV5-1,TRBJ2-7,-,16
CSASPGQGGFF,TRBV20-1,TRBJ2-1,few,11
CASSSATGNTGELFF,TRBV5-1,TRBJ2-2,-,15
CASSKGGGGTEAFF,TRBV7-8,TRBJ1-1,-,14
CASSRNPDRGTEAFF,TRBV5-1,TRBJ1-1,-,15
CASSQGTGYVQETQYF,TRBV14,TRBJ2-5,-,16
CASSRTGRTEAFF,TRBV18,TRBJ1-1,-,13
CASSSKTSGGADTQYF,TRBV7-2,TRBJ2-3,-,16
CASSTYTYRGRFPGELFF,TRBV19,TRBJ2-2,-,18
CASCPPPRDRRTDTQYF,TRBV2,TRBJ2-3,-,17
CASSNPGPQNTGELFF,TRBV7-9,TRBJ2-2,few,16
CATQVGQGNTEAFF,TRBV19,TRBJ1-1,-,14
CASSLSRGGAVTYEQYF,TRBV7-2,TRBJ2-7,-,17
CASSPPDSLGGTQYF,TRBV18,TRBJ2-3,-,15
CAISPGAFNSPLHF,TRBV10-3,TRBJ1-6,-,14
CASSPRDRAWQYF,TRBV28,TRBJ2-7,-,13
CAISESRVEYGYTF,TRBV10-3,TRBJ1-2,medium-sized,14
CASSLVAGGNNEQFF,TRBV5-1,TRBJ2-1,-,15
CASSENRAQNTEAFF,TRBV6-1,TRBJ1-1,few,15
CASSSWTPTEAFF,TRBV19,TRBJ1-1,medium-sized,13
CASSSLGRGLFEQYF,TRBV7-2,-,-,15
CASSQDHLGAGNTIYF,TRBV4-3,TRBJ1-3,-,16
CASSLAEGARGNTIYF,TRBV7-6,TRBJ1-3,-,16
CASQGDEKLFF,TRBV6-5,TRBJ1-4,-,11
CASSESVWRQDHTQYF,TRBV10-2,TRBJ2-3,-,16
CSVGTEKVDEQFF,TRBV29-1,TRBJ2-1,few,13
CATSSPNYSNQPQHF,TRBV15,TRBJ1-5,-,15
CASSQVGSGGAWETQYF,TRBV4-1,TRBJ2-5,-,17
CASSLAPGEGSEAFF,TRBV7-6,TRBJ1-1,-,15
CASRRLAGGTEQYF,TRBV2,TRBJ2-7,-,14
CASSYSRAGGLDTQYF,TRBV6-5,TRBJ2-3,-,16
CASSLLAGRLTDTQYF,TRBV7-6,TRBJ2-3,-,16
CASSLQGSYEQYF,TRBV5-1,TRBJ2-7,-,13
CASSFRTGNTIYF,TRBV5-5,TRBJ1-3,-,13